Following are 3 T cell receptor beta chains from one sample sequenced in a study of CD8+CD57+ T cells in acquired aplastic anemia. Genomic DNA templated the TCR beta VDJ and CDR3 profiling. TCRdb redid the calling of the reads with MiXCR, one entry per CDR3 protein. Of 250,000 to 300,000 distinct CDR3 sequences in the sample, roughly half were seen once. Sequencing was performed on sorted CD4+, CD8+, or CD8+CD57+ T cells (not recorded which) from PBMCs. These receptors were obtained from a human donor with severe aplastic anemia or a healthy control (not recorded which).

The rearrangement joins TRBV2 to TRBJ2-2; D unclear. V was shortened by 0 bases and J by 7 bases, with 9 bases between the two germline ends. Germline-derived CDR1 and CDR2 are SNHLY and FYNNEI. The CDR3 runs to 14 residues. CDR3: CASSEALHFGELFF. CDR3 bases: TGTGCCAGCAGTGAAGCGCTTCATTTCGGGGAGCTGTTTTTT. The full variable domain, rest sourced from reference TRBV2 and TRBJ2-2, is EPEVTQTPSHQVTQMGQEVILRCVPISNHLYFYWYRQILGQKVEFLVSFYNNEISEKSEIFDDQFSVERPDGSNFTLKIRSTKLEDSAMYFCASSEALHFGELFFGEGSRLTVL.

This rearrangement joins TRBV10-2 to TRBJ1-1, with D possibly being TRBD1 (6 bases). Deletions cut 6 bases from V and 7 bases from J, with 9 bases between. Germline lookup yields CDR1 WSHSY and CDR2 SAAADI. The length of the CDR3 is 11 residues. The CDR3 here is CASRRTDEAFF. Written as DNA, the CDR3 is TGCGCCAGCAGACGGACAGATGAAGCTTTCTTT.

The rearrangement uses TRBV20-1 and TRBJ2-6, with D uncertain. The CDR3 runs 15 residues. Trimming stripped 6 bases from V and 0 bases from J, with 12 bases between. The V gene's germline CDR1 is DFQATT and CDR2 SNEGSKA (reference sequence). CDR3 sequence (DNA): TGCAGTGCCCGGCACGCCGGCTCTGGGGCCAACGTCCTGACTTTC. Its protein is CSARHAGSGANVLTF.